This T cell receptor (beta chain) derives from a study of T-cell reconstitution after alpha-beta-depleted transplantation in children. Researchers prepared the TCRbeta library using unique molecular identifiers, the study reports. Each CDR3 protein is one row after TCRdb ran MiXCR on the PCR reads. The table has some 640,000 distinct CDR3 sequences, approximately 17% seen once. CDR1 and CDR2 (germline): KGHDR, SFDVKD. This CDR3 is 14 amino acids long. The V and J ends lost 0 bases and 12 bases respectively, with 14 bases between them. The genes are TRBV24-1 and TRBJ2-1; tentatively, D is TRBD1 (7 bases). The receptor comes from a human donor who donated a stem cell graft to a child with acute myeloid leukemia. Specimen: PBMCs from the stem cell graft donor, collected from the stem cell graft. Here the CDR3 reads CATSDLPRGVPQFF. The CDR3 DNA reads as TGTGCCACCAGTGATTTGCCCAGGGGGGTCCCGCAGTTCTTC.